The 5 T cell receptor beta chains below all came from one sample that was sequenced in a study of blood T cell repertoires in COVID-19. Only in-frame clones appear in the TCRdb table, and some are missing; sequencing was by immunoSEQ multiplex PCR. Of almost 200,000 clones in the sample, 86% were seen once. Material: peripheral blood. The receptors originated from a woman in her 70s with acute or convalescent COVID-19.

The genes are TRBV5-5 and TRBJ2-1; 8 nucleotides match TRBD1. J lost 3 bases, V lost 2 bases, and 13 bases had no gene match. This CDR3 has 18 amino acids. The germline V gene encodes CDR1 SGHKS and CDR2 YYEKEE (reference sequence). The DNA of the CDR3 is TGTGCCAGCAGCTTAGAATTGACAGGGGCGGGTTACTACAATGAGCAGTTCTTC. It codes for CASSLELTGAGYYNEQFF.

The V gene is TRBV7-2, the J gene TRBJ2-3; D might be TRBD1 (5 bases). The CDR3 runs to 15 residues. Trimming removed 1 base from V and 4 bases from J, with 12 bases in between. Germline V gene lookup returns CDR1 SGHTA and CDR2 FQGNSA. The CDR3 sequence: CASSLGAGIPDTQYF. Written as DNA, the CDR3 is TGTGCCAGCAGCTTAGGGGCAGGGATTCCAGATACGCAGTATTTT.

The rearrangement links TRBV11-3 to TRBJ2-3; D not certain. V gave up 5 bases and J gave up 4 bases, with 22 bases separating them. Germline CDR1 and CDR2: SGHNT and YENEEA. This CDR3 spans 17 amino acids. The CDR3 nucleotides read TGTGCCAGCAGCGTCCGAACCCATGGTACGCGCGCAGATACGCAGTATTTT. Amino acids: CASSVRTHGTRADTQYF.

The chain uses TRBV5-4 and TRBJ2-3, with no clear D. Trimming shortened V by 0 bases and J by 0 bases, and 5 bases separated the two germline ends. Looked up from germline, CDR1 is SGHNT and CDR2 is YYREEE (reference sequence). This CDR3 comprises 14 residues. CDR3 sequence reads: CASSLVASTDTQYF. The CDR3 DNA reads as TGTGCCAGCAGCTTGGTGGCTAGCACAGATACGCAGTATTTT.

The chain employs TRBV18 and TRBJ1-2; unclear D gene. CDR1 is KGHSH, CDR2 LQKENI, per germline. The CDR3 extends over 16 amino acids. The ends were cut back, 3 bases at V and 3 bases at J, with 17 bases in the middle. CDR3 nucleotide sequence: TGTGCCAGCTCACCCTCGTCGTGGCCCGGGGACTATGGCTACACCTTC. It yields the protein CASSPSSWPGDYGYTF. Complete variable domain (other parts from reference TRBV18 and TRBJ1-2): NAGVMQNPRHLVRRRGQEARLRCSPMKGHSHVYWYRQLPEEGLKFMVYLQKENIIDESGMPKERFSAEFPKEGPSILRIQQVVRGDSAAYFCASSPSSWPGDYGYTFGSGTRLTVV.